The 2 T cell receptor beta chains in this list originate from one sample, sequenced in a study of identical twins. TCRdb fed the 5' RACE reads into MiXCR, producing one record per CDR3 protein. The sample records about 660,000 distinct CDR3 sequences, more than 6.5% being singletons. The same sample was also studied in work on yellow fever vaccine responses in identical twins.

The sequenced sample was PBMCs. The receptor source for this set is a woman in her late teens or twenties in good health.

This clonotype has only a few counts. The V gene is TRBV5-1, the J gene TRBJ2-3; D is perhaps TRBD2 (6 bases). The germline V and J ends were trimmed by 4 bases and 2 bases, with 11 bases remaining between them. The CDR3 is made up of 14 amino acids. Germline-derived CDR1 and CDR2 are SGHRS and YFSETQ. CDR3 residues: CASSTGRDTDTQYF. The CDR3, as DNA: TGCGCCAGCAGCACCGGGAGAGACACAGATACGCAGTATTTT.

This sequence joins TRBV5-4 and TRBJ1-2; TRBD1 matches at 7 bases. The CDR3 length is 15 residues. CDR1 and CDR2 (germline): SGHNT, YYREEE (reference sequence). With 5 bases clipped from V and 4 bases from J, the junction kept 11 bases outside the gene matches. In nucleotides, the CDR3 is TGTGCCAGCAGTAAAAGGGGGACAGACTTCTATGGCTACACCTTC. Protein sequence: CASSKRGTDFYGYTF.